This T cell receptor (beta chain) was documented in a study of blood T cell repertoires in COVID-19. Study at large: Whether acute or convalescent, the COVID-19 samples came from the United States, Italy and Spain.

Per the original methods: Estimates of nucleated cell counts were drawn from the amplification of reference gene primers. Profiling relied on immunoSEQ multiplex PCR, and the TCRdb table lists in-frame clones only, not all of them. V, J and clone size are those of that table, while D and trimming were read from the DNA. The sample holds 400,000 to 500,000 clones, 88% seen once. Cohorts were determined from participant-reported clinical history. What was sequenced was PBMCs or T cells enriched from blood (not recorded which). The clonotype comes from a young woman who had been exposed to COVID-19.

The CDR3 bases are TGTGCCAGCACCCTGGGGACTATCAGCCAAGAGACCCAGTACTTC. Translating gives CASTLGTISQETQYF. This chain links TRBV11-2 with TRBJ2-5, with TRBD2 identical over 7 bases. In germline, CDR1 is SGHAT, CDR2 FQNNGV. CDR3 length: 15 residues. The V gene end was trimmed by 7 bases and the J gene end by 1 base; junction bases not matched to a gene: 9.